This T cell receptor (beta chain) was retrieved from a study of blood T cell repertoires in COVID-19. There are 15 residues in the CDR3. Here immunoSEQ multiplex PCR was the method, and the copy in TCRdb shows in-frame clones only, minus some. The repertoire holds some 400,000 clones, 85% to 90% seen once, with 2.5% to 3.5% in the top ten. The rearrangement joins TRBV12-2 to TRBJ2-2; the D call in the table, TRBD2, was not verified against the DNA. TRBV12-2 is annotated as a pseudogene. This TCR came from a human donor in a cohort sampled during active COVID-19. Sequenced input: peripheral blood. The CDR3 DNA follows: TGTGCAAGTCGCCGTGGGGCGGGGACGGCTTGGGAGCTGTTTTTT. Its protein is CASRRGAGTAWELFF.